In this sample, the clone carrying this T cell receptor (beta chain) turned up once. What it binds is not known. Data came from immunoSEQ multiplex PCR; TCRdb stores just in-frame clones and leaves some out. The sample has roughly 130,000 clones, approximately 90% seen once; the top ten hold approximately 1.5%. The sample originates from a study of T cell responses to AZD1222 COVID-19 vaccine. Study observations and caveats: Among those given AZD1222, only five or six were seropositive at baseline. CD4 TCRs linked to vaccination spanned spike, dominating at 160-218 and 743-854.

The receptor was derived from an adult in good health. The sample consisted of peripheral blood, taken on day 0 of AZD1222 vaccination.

CDR3 region: CASSGGGNQPQHF. The DNA for the CDR3 is TGTGCCAGCTCGGGGGGAGGCAATCAGCCCCAGCATTTT. The V gene is TRBV12-3 or TRBV12-4, the J gene TRBJ1-5; possibly TRBD1 for D (5 bases). The CDR3 has 13 residues. Trimming removed 8 bases from V and 2 bases from J, with 10 bases in between.